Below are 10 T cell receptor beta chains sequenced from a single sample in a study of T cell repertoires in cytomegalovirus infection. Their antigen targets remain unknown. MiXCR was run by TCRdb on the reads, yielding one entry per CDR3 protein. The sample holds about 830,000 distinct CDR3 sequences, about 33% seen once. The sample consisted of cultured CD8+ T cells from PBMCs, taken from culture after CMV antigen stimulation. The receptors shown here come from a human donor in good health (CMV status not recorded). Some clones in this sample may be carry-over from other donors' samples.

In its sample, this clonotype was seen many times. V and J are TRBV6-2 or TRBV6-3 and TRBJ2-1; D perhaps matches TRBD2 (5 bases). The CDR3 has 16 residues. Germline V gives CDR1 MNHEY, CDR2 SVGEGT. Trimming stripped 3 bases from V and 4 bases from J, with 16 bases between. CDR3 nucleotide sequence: TGTGCCAGCAGTTATTCCACTAGAACCGATTACAATGAGCAGTTCTTC. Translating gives CASSYSTRTDYNEQFF.

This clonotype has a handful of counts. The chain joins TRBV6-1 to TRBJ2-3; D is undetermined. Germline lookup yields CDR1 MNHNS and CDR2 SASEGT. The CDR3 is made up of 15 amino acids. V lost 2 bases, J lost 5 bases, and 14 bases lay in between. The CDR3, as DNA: TGTGCCAGCAGTGAAAGGGTCCGATTGGGAGATACGCAGTATTTT. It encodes CASSERVRLGDTQYF.

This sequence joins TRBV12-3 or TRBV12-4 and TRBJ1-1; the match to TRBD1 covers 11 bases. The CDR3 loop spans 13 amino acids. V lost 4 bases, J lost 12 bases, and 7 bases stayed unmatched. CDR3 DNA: TGTGCCAGCAGTTCTGGACAGGGGGCGAGGTCTTTCTTT. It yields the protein CASSSGQGARSFF.

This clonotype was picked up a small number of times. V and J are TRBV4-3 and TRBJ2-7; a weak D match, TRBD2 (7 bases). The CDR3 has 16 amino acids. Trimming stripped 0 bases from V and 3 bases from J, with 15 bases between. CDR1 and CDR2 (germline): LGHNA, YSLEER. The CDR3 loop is CASSQDAGAGYYEQYF. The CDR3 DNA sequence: TGCGCCAGCAGCCAAGATGCGGGGGCAGGGTACTACGAGCAGTACTTC.

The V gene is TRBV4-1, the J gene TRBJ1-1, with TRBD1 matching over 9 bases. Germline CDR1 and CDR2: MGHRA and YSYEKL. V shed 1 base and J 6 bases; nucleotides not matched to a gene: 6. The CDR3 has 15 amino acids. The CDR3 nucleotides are TGCGCCAGCAGCCAAGGGGGGACAGGGCTCGCTGAAGCTTTCTTT. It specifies CASSQGGTGLAEAFF.

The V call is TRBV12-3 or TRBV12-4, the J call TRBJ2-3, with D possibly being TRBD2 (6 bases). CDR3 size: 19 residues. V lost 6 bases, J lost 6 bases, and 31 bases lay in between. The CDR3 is CASSSSPGLANDFADTQYF. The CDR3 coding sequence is TGTGCCAGCAGCTCCTCCCCGGGGCTAGCGAATGACTTCGCTGATACGCAGTATTTT.

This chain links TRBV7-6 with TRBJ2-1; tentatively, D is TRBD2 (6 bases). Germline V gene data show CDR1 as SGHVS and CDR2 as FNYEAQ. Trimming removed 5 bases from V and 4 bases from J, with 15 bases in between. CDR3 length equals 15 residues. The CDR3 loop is CASSLRLGRYNEQFF. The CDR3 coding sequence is TGTGCCAGCAGCCTCCGACTAGGTAGATACAATGAGCAGTTCTTC.

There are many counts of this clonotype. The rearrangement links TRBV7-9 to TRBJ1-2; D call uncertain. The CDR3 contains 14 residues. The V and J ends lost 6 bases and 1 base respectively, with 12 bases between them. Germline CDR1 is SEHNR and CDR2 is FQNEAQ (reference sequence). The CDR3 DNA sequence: TGTGCCAGCAGATCCCCAGCAGATAACTATGGCTACACCTTC. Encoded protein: CASRSPADNYGYTF.

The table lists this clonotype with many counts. CDR3 sequence reads: CASSGWTGDYGYTF. The CDR3 DNA is TGTGCCAGCAGCGGCTGGACAGGGGACTATGGCTACACCTTC. V gene TRBV7-2 combines with J gene TRBJ1-2; 9 bases align to TRBD1. Germline-derived CDR1 and CDR2 are SGHTA and FQGNSA. There are 14 residues in the CDR3. V dropped 5 bases and J dropped 3; count of bases not matched to a gene: 4.

The CDR3 protein is CATSDFEGTGTDTQYF. In DNA form, the CDR3 reads TGTGCCACCAGTGATTTTGAAGGGACAGGGACAGATACGCAGTATTTT. The rearrangement joins TRBV24-1 to TRBJ2-3; 9 nucleotides agree with TRBD1. Trimming at V came to 1 base and at J to 3 bases, leaving 4 bases not matched to a gene. The CDR3 covers 16 residues. Per germline, CDR1 KGHDR and CDR2 SFDVKD.